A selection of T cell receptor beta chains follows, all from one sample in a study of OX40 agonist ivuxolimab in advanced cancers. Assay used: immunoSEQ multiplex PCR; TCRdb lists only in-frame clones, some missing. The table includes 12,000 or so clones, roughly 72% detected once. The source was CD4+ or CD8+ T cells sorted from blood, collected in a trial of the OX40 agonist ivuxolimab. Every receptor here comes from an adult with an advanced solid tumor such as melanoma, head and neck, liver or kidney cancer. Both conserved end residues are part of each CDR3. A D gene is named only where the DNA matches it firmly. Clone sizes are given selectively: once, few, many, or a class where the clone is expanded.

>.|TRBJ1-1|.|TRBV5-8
CASSPGSEGPEAFF
TGTGCCAGCAGCCCCGGGTCCGAGGGGCCTGAAGCTTTCTTT
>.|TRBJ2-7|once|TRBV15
CATSSSALGEQYF
TGTGCCACCAGCAGTTCCGCTCTCGGTGAGCAGTACTTC
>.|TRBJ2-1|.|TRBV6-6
CASRLQGRGEQFF
TGTGCCAGCAGACTACAGGGGAGGGGTGAGCAGTTCTTC
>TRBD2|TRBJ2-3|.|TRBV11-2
CASSRLAGAADTQYF
TGTGCCAGCAGCAGACTAGCGGGCGCGGCAGATACGCAGTATTTT
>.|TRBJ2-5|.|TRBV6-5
CASSYSEEGETQYF
TGTGCCAGCAGTTACTCTGAGGAAGGAGAGACCCAGTACTTC
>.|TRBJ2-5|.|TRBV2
CASKGKETQYF
TGTGCCAGCAAAGGCAAAGAGACCCAGTACTTC
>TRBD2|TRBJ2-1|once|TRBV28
CASTPGLADYNEQFF
TGTGCCAGCACTCCGGGACTAGCGGACTACAATGAGCAGTTCTTC
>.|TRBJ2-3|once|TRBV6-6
CASSGTSSTDTQYF
TGTGCCAGCAGTGGTACCTCGAGCACAGATACGCAGTATTTT
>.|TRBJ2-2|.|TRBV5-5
CASSLEGQTITGELFF
TGTGCCAGCAGCTTGGAAGGACAGACGATCACCGGGGAGCTGTTTTTT
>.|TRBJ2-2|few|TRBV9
CASSVVETGELFF
TGTGCCAGCAGCGTAGTAGAGACCGGGGAGCTGTTTTTT
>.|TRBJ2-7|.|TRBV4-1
CASSLSEEQYF
TGCGCCAGCAGCCTAAGCGAAGAGCAGTACTTC
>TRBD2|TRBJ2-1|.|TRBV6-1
CASGPRRGGINEQFF
TGTGCCAGTGGACCGCGGCGGGGGGGTATAAATGAGCAGTTCTTC
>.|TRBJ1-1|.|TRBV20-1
CSAQGMAEAFF
TGCAGTGCCCAAGGGATGGCTGAAGCTTTCTTT
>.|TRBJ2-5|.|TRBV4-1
CASSQVITGMQETQYF
TGCGCCAGCAGCCAAGTTATAACAGGGATGCAAGAGACCCAGTACTTC
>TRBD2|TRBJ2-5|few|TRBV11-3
CASSPGGESETQYF
TGTGCCAGCAGCCCGGGAGGGGAGTCGGAGACCCAGTACTTC
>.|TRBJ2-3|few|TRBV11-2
CASSLDVQTTDTQYF
TGTGCCAGCAGCTTAGATGTCCAGACCACAGATACGCAGTATTTT
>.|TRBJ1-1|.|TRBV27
CASSLGLVQSIRTEAFF
TGTGCCAGCAGTTTAGGTCTGGTCCAATCGATCCGGACTGAAGCTTTCTTT
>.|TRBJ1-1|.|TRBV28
CASSFGRNTEAFF
TGTGCCAGCAGTTTTGGCAGAAACACTGAAGCTTTCTTT
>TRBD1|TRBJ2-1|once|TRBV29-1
CSVEASGQVRNEQFF
TGCAGCGTTGAAGCTTCCGGACAGGTTCGCAATGAGCAGTTCTTC
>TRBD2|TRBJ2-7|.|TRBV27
CASRWTSGSYEQYF
TGTGCCAGCCGATGGACTAGCGGGAGCTACGAGCAGTACTTC